This T cell receptor (beta chain) was sequenced for a study of type 1 regulatory T cells. Each CDR3 protein is one row after TCRdb ran MiXCR on the reads. The sample shows about 67,000 distinct CDR3 sequences, roughly 49% of them seen only once. This CDR3 comprises 15 residues. Per the germline V gene, CDR1 is LNHDA and CDR2 is SQIVND (reference sequence). The V end was cut by 5 bases, the J end by 1 base, with 14 bases between. As for this clonotype: Its antigen remains unidentified.

The TCR comes from a human donor in good health. Sequencing used cultured non-Tr1 T cells, either the whole culture or a sorted T cell fraction (not recorded which). The J gene is TRBJ2-5, the V gene TRBV19, with a possible D match to TRBD2 (6 bases). The CDR3 here is CASSVTSLPQETQYF. The DNA for the CDR3 is TGTGCCAGTAGTGTCACTAGCCTCCCCCAAGAGACCCAGTACTTC.